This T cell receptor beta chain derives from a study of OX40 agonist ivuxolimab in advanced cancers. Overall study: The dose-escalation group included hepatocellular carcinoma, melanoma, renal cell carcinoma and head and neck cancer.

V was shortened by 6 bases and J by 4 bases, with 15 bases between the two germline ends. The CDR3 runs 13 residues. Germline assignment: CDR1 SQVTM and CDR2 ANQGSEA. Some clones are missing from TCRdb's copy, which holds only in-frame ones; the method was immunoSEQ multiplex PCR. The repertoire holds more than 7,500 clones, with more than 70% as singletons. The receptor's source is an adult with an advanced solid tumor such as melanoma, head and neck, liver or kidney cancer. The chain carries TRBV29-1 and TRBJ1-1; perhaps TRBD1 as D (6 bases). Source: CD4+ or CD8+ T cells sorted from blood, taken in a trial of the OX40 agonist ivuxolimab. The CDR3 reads CSVPQGSSTEAFF. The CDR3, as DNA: TGCAGCGTCCCACAGGGAAGCAGCACTGAAGCTTTCTTT. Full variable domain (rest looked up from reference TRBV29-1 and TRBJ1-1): SAVISQKPSRDICQRGTSLTIQCQVDSQVTMMFWYRQQPGQSLTLIATANQGSEATYESGFVIDKFPISRPNLTFSTLTVSNMSPEDSSIYLCSVPQGSSTEAFFGQGTRLTVV.